The 24 T cell receptor beta chains listed next were all sequenced from one sample in a study. Treg sorting used a CD4+CD25+CD127-/low gate. One entry per CDR3 protein results from TCRdb running MiXCR on the 5' RACE reads. The data show around 34,000 distinct CDR3 sequences, with more than 20% seen just once and about 2% held by the top ten. Sequenced sample: tumor-infiltrating Tregs sorted from the breast tumor. The receptor source for this set is a female donor with breast cancer.

This chain uses TRBV20-1 with TRBJ1-2, with D possibly TRBD1 on 6 matching bases. V gave up 3 bases and J gave up 0 bases, with 17 bases separating them. The germline V gene encodes CDR1 DFQATT and CDR2 SNEGSKA (reference sequence). The CDR3 loop spans 16 amino acids. The CDR3 DNA sequence: TGCAGTGCTAGGCCCTTCTGGGGGGCGCCTAACTATGGCTACACCTTC. It translates to CSARPFWGAPNYGYTF.

This clonotype was observed a handful of times. This may be a read error, as it is one base from a much larger clone. V usage is TRBV7-6 and J usage is TRBJ2-7, with D unclear. The germline CDR1 and CDR2 sequences are SGHVS and FNYEAQ. The CDR3 totals 13 residues. CDR3 residues: CAGSSSLSYEQYF. The CDR3 DNA follows: TGTGCCGGCAGCTCCTCCTTGAGCTACGAGCAGTACTTC.

A few counts support this clonotype. The chain recombines TRBV6-5 with TRBJ1-2, with TRBD1 as a possible D gene (6 bases). Germline V gives CDR1 MNHEY, CDR2 SVGAGI. The CDR3 consists of 13 residues. Deletions cut 5 bases from V and 4 bases from J, with 11 bases between. In DNA, the CDR3 is TGTGCCAGCAGTACTCGAGGGGGCTATGGCTACACCTTC. This translates into CASSTRGGYGYTF.

The V gene is TRBV2, the J gene TRBJ1-5, with D maybe TRBD1 (5 bases). Germline V gene lookup returns CDR1 SNHLY and CDR2 FYNNEI. The ends were cut back, 6 bases at V and 6 bases at J, with 12 bases in the middle. The CDR3 is made up of 13 amino acids. The CDR3 protein is CASRNRRGQPQHF. In nucleotides, the CDR3 is TGTGCCAGCAGGAACAGGCGAGGTCAGCCCCAGCATTTT.

As regards this clonotype: Just one base apart from a much larger clone, this may be a read error. The chain links TRBV20-1 to TRBJ2-3; D unresolved. The germline gives CDR1 DFQATT, CDR2 SNEGSKA (reference sequence). This CDR3 spans 13 amino acids. V was shortened by 5 bases and J by 5 bases, with 14 bases between the two germline ends. CDR3 sequence (DNA): TGCAGTGCTCAAGGGCCTCTGAGAGATACGCAGTATTTT. Translated: CSAQGPLRDTQYF.

This clonotype occurred many times. The chain recombines TRBV9 with TRBJ2-5; possible D gene TRBD2, 5 bases. Germline V lookup: CDR1 SGDLS, CDR2 YYNGEE. This CDR3 is built from 14 residues. V was cut by 0 bases and J by 5 bases, with 11 bases left in between. The CDR3: CASSVGGNEETQYF. The CDR3 DNA follows: TGTGCCAGCAGCGTAGGAGGGAATGAGGAGACCCAGTACTTC.

With respect to this clonotype: The missing conserved phenylalanine or tryptophan at the end of this CDR3 makes a read error likely. This chain uses TRBV4-1 with TRBJ2-1, with D uncertain. This CDR3 contains 16 residues. The germline CDR1 and CDR2 sequences are MGHRA and YSYEKL. Trimming shortened V by 1 base and J by 9 bases, and 19 bases separated the two germline ends. CDR3 region: CASSQVTAGWKAEQFI. CDR3 bases: TGCGCCAGCAGCCAAGTCACGGCCGGCTGGAAGGCTGAGCAGTTCATC.

As for this clonotype: A clone one base away is much larger, so this may be a read error. The chain couples TRBV6-6 to TRBJ2-1; no reliable D call. The germline V gene has CDR1 MNHNY and CDR2 SVGAGI (reference sequence). The germline V and J ends were trimmed by 5 bases and 13 bases, with 18 bases remaining between them. The CDR3 totals 13 residues. The CDR3 DNA reads as TGTGCCAGCAGTCCATTTAAGGGTGGCGATCAGTTCTTC. It codes for CASSPFKGGDQFF.

This clonotype was recorded many times. The rearrangement links TRBV3-1 to TRBJ1-5; D ambiguous. The CDR3 sequence is 15 residues long. V lost 9 bases and J 9 bases, leaving 24 bases between the germline ends. Germline V CDR1 and CDR2: LGHDT, YNNKEL (reference sequence). The CDR3 DNA follows: TGTGCCAGTTCCCGGTCAGGCGCAAGGCCTGCGCCCCAGCATTTT. It encodes CASSRSGARPAPQHF.

This clonotype was detected many times. The V call is TRBV7-3, the J call TRBJ2-1; 12 bases are a match to TRBD2. Germline assignment: CDR1 SGHTA and CDR2 FQGTGA. Trimming cost V 5 bases and J 9 bases; bases outside gene matches: 8. This CDR3 region has 15 residues. CDR3 DNA sequence: TGTGCCAGCAGCCCAAGGACTAGCGGGATGACTGAGCAGTTCTTC. Translation: CASSPRTSGMTEQFF. Variable domain in full (rest from reference TRBV7-3 and TRBJ2-1): GAGVSQTPSNKVTEKGKYVELRCDPISGHTALYWYRQSLGQGPEFLIYFQGTGAADDSGLPNDRFFAVRPEGSVSTLKIQRTERGDSAVYLCASSPRTSGMTEQFFGPGTRLTVL.

In its sample, this clonotype was seen many times. The rearrangement joins TRBV5-6 to TRBJ2-3, with TRBD2 matching 9 bases. The CDR3 has 15 amino acids. V shed 4 bases, J shed 0 bases, and the junction held 3 bases outside the gene matches. Germline values: CDR1 SGHDT, CDR2 YYEEEE. The CDR3, as DNA: TGTGCCAGCAGCATCACTAGCGGGAGCACAGATACGCAGTATTTT. This codes for CASSITSGSTDTQYF.

This clonotype has ten or more counts. The chain links TRBV4-1 to TRBJ2-7; TRBD1 aligns across 7 bases. CDR1 and CDR2 (germline): MGHRA, YSYEKL. This CDR3 has 15 amino acids. Trimming at V came to 1 base and at J to 5 bases, leaving 8 bases not matched to a gene. CDR3 nucleotide sequence: TGCGCCAGCAGCCAAGCCCTAACAGGGGCCCACGAGCAGTACTTC. The encoded protein is CASSQALTGAHEQYF.

This clonotype was detected once. The rearrangement uses TRBV6-6 and TRBJ1-5, with D uncertain. The CDR3 has 14 amino acids. Trimming removed 4 bases at V and 3 bases at J, with 10 bases between. Germline-derived CDR1 and CDR2 are MNHNY and SVGAGI (reference sequence). CDR3 sequence (DNA): TGTGCCAGCAGTTCAGAGGGAAACAATCAGCCCCAGCATTTT. Translating gives CASSSEGNNQPQHF.

A few counts support this clonotype. The CDR3 nucleotides read TGCAGTGCTAGAGATCCGAGCGGGAGCTCCTACAATGAGCAGTTCTTC. Its translation is CSARDPSGSSYNEQFF. This sequence joins TRBV20-1 and TRBJ2-1; 8 bases align to TRBD2. The germline CDR1 and CDR2 sequences are DFQATT and SNEGSKA (reference sequence). This CDR3 has 16 amino acids. J gave up 0 bases and V 0 bases, and 4 bases lay outside the gene matches.

This clonotype was observed once. A much larger clonotype is one base distant, so this may be a read error. The V and J genes are TRBV10-3 and TRBJ1-2; 10 bases are shared with TRBD1. The CDR3 extends over 16 amino acids. Germline V CDR1 and CDR2: ENHRY, SYGVKD. V dropped 4 bases and J dropped 2; count of bases not matched to a gene: 7. The CDR3 here is CAISGTGTGDNYGYTF. CDR3 bases: TGTGCCATCAGTGGTACCGGGACAGGGGACAACTATGGCTACACCTTC.

Comments on this clonotype: A much larger clone differs from this one at a single base, so this may be a read error. Likely a read error: the CDR3 ends without its conserved phenylalanine or tryptophan. The chain couples TRBV4-1 to TRBJ1-6; D might be TRBD1 (5 bases). V was trimmed by 0 bases and J by 9 bases, leaving 15 bases between them. The CDR3 covers 16 residues. Germline assignment: CDR1 MGHRA and CDR2 YSYEKL. The CDR3 coding sequence is TGCGCCAGCAGCCAAGATCGAAGCAGGGTGAGTTCACCCCTCCACTTA. It yields the protein CASSQDRSRVSSPLHL.

On this clonotype itself: With a much larger clone just one base away, this may be a read error. The CDR3 loop is CAGSLLQGVETQYF. The DNA of the CDR3 is TGTGCCGGCAGCTTGTTGCAGGGAGTAGAGACCCAGTACTTC. V and J are TRBV5-5 and TRBJ2-5; possibly TRBD1 or TRBD2 for D (5 bases each). Germline V gives CDR1 SGHKS, CDR2 YYEKEE (reference sequence). This CDR3 is built from 14 residues.

Points on this clonotype: This clone may be a read error of a much larger clone one base away. The conserved closing phenylalanine or tryptophan is absent in this CDR3, likely reflecting a read error. The genes are TRBV5-1 and TRBJ1-1; perhaps TRBD1 as D (5 bases). Deletions cut 3 bases from V and 3 bases from J, with 12 bases between. The CDR3 is 14 residues long. Germline CDR1 SGHRS, CDR2 YFSETQ. The CDR3 DNA sequence: TGCGCCAGCAGCTCAGGGTTCGGGGACACTGAAGCTTTCTCT. Translated, it gives CASSSGFGDTEAFS.

This clonotype qualifies as medium-sized. The chain carries TRBV7-6 and TRBJ2-7; D is perhaps TRBD1 or TRBD2 (6 bases each). CDR1 SGHVS and CDR2 FNYEAQ come from the germline V gene. This CDR3 spans 14 amino acids. The V end lost 1 base, the J end lost 5 bases, and 12 bases lay between the germline ends. The chain's CDR3 is CASSLDPGGHEQYF. The CDR3 DNA is TGTGCCAGCAGCTTAGATCCCGGGGGCCACGAGCAGTACTTC.

This clonotype was recorded a few times. Just one base apart from a much larger clone, this may be a read error. This chain links TRBV6-5 with TRBJ2-7; 7 nucleotides line up with TRBD1. The germline gives CDR1 MNHEY, CDR2 SVGAGI. The length of the CDR3 is 14 residues. The CDR3 DNA follows: TGTGCCAGCAGTTATAGGGACAGCTCCTACGAGCAGTGCTTC. The encoded protein is CASSYRDSSYEQCF.

This clonotype occurred many times. The genes are TRBV4-1 and TRBJ1-4; D is possibly TRBD1 (5 bases). This CDR3 spans 14 amino acids. CDR1 MGHRA and CDR2 YSYEKL come from the germline V gene. Deletions cut 4 bases from V and 11 bases from J, with 17 bases between. This CDR3 reads CASSPNHPRDKLFF. The CDR3 DNA follows: TGCGCCAGCAGCCCCAACCACCCCAGGGACAAACTGTTTTTT.

In the case of this clonotype: A much larger clone differs from this one at a single base, so this may be a read error. The chain couples TRBV28 to TRBJ2-7, with 8 bases aligning to TRBD1. The germline V gene has CDR1 MDHEN and CDR2 SYDVKM. The CDR3 extends over 15 amino acids. V was pared by 8 bases and J by 5 bases, with 14 bases of the junction left unmatched. The CDR3 bases are TGTGCCAGCGGTGACCCGGGACAGGCCCAGAACGAGCAGTACTTC. It specifies CASGDPGQAQNEQYF.

In regard to this clonotype: A read error may explain this, as a much larger clone is one base away. This chain uses TRBV7-9 with TRBJ2-7; TRBD2 is a possible D gene (5 bases). CDR3 size: 14 residues. The V and J ends lost 0 bases and 5 bases respectively, with 11 bases between them. CDR1 and CDR2 (germline): SEHNR, FQNEAQ (reference sequence). CDR3 region: CASSLAGVRHEQYF. CDR3 coding DNA: TGTGCCAGCAGCTTAGCGGGAGTGCGCCACGAGCAGTACTTC. Based on the CDR3 plus reference TRBV7-9 and TRBJ2-7, the full variable domain is DTGVSQNPRHKITKRGQNVTFRCDPISEHNRLYWYRQTLGQGPEFLTYFQNEAQLEKSRLLSDRFSAERPKGSFSTLEIQRTEQGDSAMYLCASSLAGVRHEQYFGPGTRLTVT.

The J gene is TRBJ1-1, the V gene TRBV20-1; D is perhaps TRBD1 (5 bases). The length of the CDR3 is 16 residues. Germline CDR1 and CDR2: DFQATT and SNEGSKA (reference sequence). V gave up 4 bases and J gave up 0 bases, with 18 bases separating them. The CDR3 loop is CSATGDLGRMNTEAFF. CDR3 DNA: TGCAGTGCTACCGGGGACCTAGGGCGGATGAACACTGAAGCTTTCTTT.